The 27 T cell receptor beta chains below were found in one sample sequenced in a study of blood T cells in healthy people across ages. Combining a sample-barcoded 5' primer with a J-beta primer mix, a second PCR ran for 7 to 11 cycles. TCRdb re-derived calls from the 5' RACE reads in MiXCR, one entry per CDR3 protein. Of 1.4 million or so distinct CDR3 sequences listed, around 40% are singletons. Sequencing used blood. These receptors all come from a woman aged 18-29 years in good health.

The V call is TRBV4-3, the J call TRBJ1-2, with D hard to call. Looked up from germline, CDR1 is LGHNA and CDR2 is YSLEER. V was clipped by 1 base and J by 0 bases, with 9 bases between them. The CDR3 extends over 15 amino acids. The CDR3 spells CASSQGWQTNYGYTF. The DNA for the CDR3 is TGCGCCAGCAGCCAAGGATGGCAGACTAACTATGGCTACACCTTC.

The gene calls are TRBV20-1 and TRBJ1-2, with D possibly matching TRBD1 (5 bases). From germline, CDR1 is DFQATT and CDR2 SNEGSKA (reference sequence). CDR3 length equals 13 residues. V dropped 4 bases and J dropped 5 bases, with 14 bases sitting between them. CDR3 nucleotide sequence: TGCAGTGCTACTACAGGCAGTAGATATGGCTACACCTTC. This codes for CSATTGSRYGYTF.

This rearrangement joins TRBV29-1 to TRBJ2-5; 7 positions agree with TRBD1. The CDR3 has 12 amino acids. CDR1 SQVTM and CDR2 ANQGSEA come from the germline V gene. V shed 3 bases, J shed 4 bases, and the junction held 2 bases outside the gene matches. The CDR3 DNA reads TGCAGCGTTGACAGGGGGATAGAGACCCAGTACTTC. Residues: CSVDRGIETQYF.

This sequence joins TRBV7-8 and TRBJ2-1, with TRBD2 identical over 8 bases. Losses at the gene ends were 3 bases for V and 5 bases for J; bases not matched to a gene: 6. From germline, CDR1 is SGHVS and CDR2 FQNEAQ. This CDR3 is built from 15 residues. In nucleotides, the CDR3 is TGTGCCAGCAGCTTGGGACTAGGGGGGGACAATGAGCAGTTCTTC. Translated: CASSLGLGGDNEQFF. Based on the CDR3 plus reference TRBV7-8 and TRBJ2-1, the full variable domain is GAGVSQSPRYKVAKRGQDVALRCDPISGHVSLFWYQQALGQGPEFLTYFQNEAQLDKSGLPSDRFFAERPEGSVSTLKIQRTQQEDSAVYLCASSLGLGGDNEQFFGPGTRLTVL.

This clonotype has just a few counts. The genes are TRBV12-3 or TRBV12-4 and TRBJ2-4; 7 positions agree with TRBD1. The CDR3 spans 15 residues. Trimming took 9 bases from V and 2 from J; bases not matched to a gene: 10. The CDR3 loop is CARGFAGGSKNIQYF. CDR3 DNA: TGTGCCAGGGGTTTCGCAGGGGGTTCCAAAAACATTCAGTACTTC.

Details on this clonotype: An end of the junction differs from the germline gene, which may be a read error. The V call is TRBV19, the J call TRBJ1-5; no definite D call. Germline V gives CDR1 LNHDA, CDR2 SQIVND (reference sequence). This CDR3 has 13 amino acids. CDR3 coding DNA: TGTGTCAGTAGTACAACAGACTATCAGCCCCAGCATTTT. It yields the protein CVSSTTDYQPQHF.

The V and J genes are TRBV6-5 and TRBJ1-1; D is perhaps TRBD1 (5 bases). The CDR3 sequence is 15 residues long. Looked up from germline, CDR1 is MNHEY and CDR2 is SVGAGI. V shed 0 bases and J shed 8 bases, with 16 bases lying between them. The CDR3 bases are TGTGCCAGCAGTTACTCAAGGGGCCGCAGGACCGAAGCTTTCTTT. It encodes CASSYSRGRRTEAFF.

DNA for the CDR3: TGCAGTGCCGGACGAGCGGGGGCGGCCACCGGGGAGCTGTTTTTT. This encodes CSAGRAGAATGELFF. The J gene is TRBJ2-2, the V gene TRBV20-1; 8 bases match TRBD2. CDR1 and CDR2 (germline): DFQATT, SNEGSKA (reference sequence). This CDR3 is built from 15 residues. Trimming removed 6 bases from V and 4 bases from J; junction bases left unmatched: 10.

The chain uses TRBV2 and TRBJ2-7, with 9 bases lining up with TRBD2. The CDR3 length is 14 residues. Germline lookup yields CDR1 SNHLY and CDR2 FYNNEI. The ends lost 11 bases at V and 0 bases at J; junction bases unmatched: 8. The CDR3 protein is CAGTPTSGSYEQYF. The CDR3 DNA is TGTGCCGGCACCCCGACTAGCGGCTCCTACGAGCAGTACTTC. Complete variable domain (other parts from reference TRBV2 and TRBJ2-7): EPEVTQTPSHQVTQMGQEVILRCVPISNHLYFYWYRQILGQKVEFLVSFYNNEISEKSEIFDDQFSVERPDGSNFTLKIRSTKLEDSAMYFCAGTPTSGSYEQYFGPGTRLTVT.

This clonotype was seen a few times. V usage is TRBV7-9 and J usage is TRBJ2-4, with D uncertain. The J call is doubtful: the DNA matches TRBJ2-7 better. The CDR3 is 12 residues long. Per the germline V gene, CDR1 is SEHNR and CDR2 is FQNEAQ (reference sequence). CDR3 loop: CASSLSHSEQYF. CDR3 bases: TGTGCCAGCAGCTTATCCCATTCCGAGCAGTACTTC.

The V and J genes are TRBV7-9 and TRBJ1-2, with a weak D call TRBD1 (6 bases). Germline loops: CDR1 SEHNR, CDR2 FQNEAQ (reference sequence). The length of the CDR3 is 14 residues. V dropped 5 bases and J dropped 4 bases, with 14 bases sitting between them. The CDR3 coding sequence is TGTGCCAGCAGCGCACACAGGGATACCTATGGCTACACCTTC. Amino acid sequence: CASSAHRDTYGYTF.

This clonotype has just one count. The chain links TRBV7-2 to TRBJ2-1, with 11 nucleotides matching TRBD2. Germline V gene lookup returns CDR1 SGHTA and CDR2 FQGNSA. This CDR3 region has 16 residues. V shed 1 base, J shed 6 bases, and the junction held 5 bases outside the gene matches. Here the CDR3 DNA reads TGTGCCAGCAGCTTAGGTAGCGGGGGGGCCAGCAATGAGCAGTTCTTC. It yields the protein CASSLGSGGASNEQFF.

This clonotype was detected a few times. The rearrangement links TRBV10-3 to TRBJ1-2; TRBD1 might be the D (5 bases). V gave up 5 bases and J gave up 0 bases, with 13 bases separating them. CDR1 ENHRY and CDR2 SYGVKD come from the germline V gene. This CDR3 contains 15 residues. The CDR3 protein is CAISQQLDTNYGYTF. The CDR3 DNA is TGTGCCATCAGTCAACAGTTGGACACTAACTATGGCTACACCTTC.

V is TRBV5-4 and J is TRBJ2-5, with TRBD1 as a possible D gene (5 bases). Deletions cut 3 bases from V and 1 base from J, with 13 bases between. Per germline, CDR1 SGHNT and CDR2 YYREEE (reference sequence). The CDR3 is 15 residues long. CDR3 nucleotide sequence: TGTGCCAGCAGCTACCCCCCAGGGCTCCAAGAGACCCAGTACTTC. Translated, it gives CASSYPPGLQETQYF.

This clonotype showed up just a few times. The chain carries TRBV29-1 and TRBJ2-2; no clear D. With 7 bases removed from V and 4 bases from J, the gap between germline ends came to 10 bases. This CDR3 region has 12 residues. Germline V gene data show CDR1 as SQVTM and CDR2 as ANQGSEA. CDR3 region: CSAPGGTGELFF. CDR3 nucleotide sequence: TGCAGCGCCCCTGGCGGCACCGGGGAGCTGTTTTTT.

The chain has TRBV12-3 or TRBV12-4 and TRBJ2-1; 8 bases match TRBD1. This CDR3 has 14 amino acids. V dropped 3 bases and J dropped 8; count of bases not matched to a gene: 6. This CDR3 is CASSFAGGLDEQFF. The CDR3 DNA is TGTGCCAGCAGTTTCGCAGGGGGCCTAGATGAGCAGTTCTTC.

This clonotype was seen more than once but under ten times. The J gene is TRBJ2-7, the V gene TRBV20-1, with D possibly matching TRBD1 (5 bases). This CDR3 contains 13 residues. V was trimmed by 6 bases and J by 3 bases, leaving 15 bases between them. Germline CDR1 and CDR2: DFQATT and SNEGSKA (reference sequence). CDR3: CSAIRAMGYEQYF. CDR3 bases: TGCAGTGCCATCAGGGCCATGGGCTACGAGCAGTACTTC.

V and J are TRBV7-2 and TRBJ1-2, with TRBD1 as a possible D gene (6 bases). The V end was cut by 2 bases, the J end by 4 bases, with 14 bases between. Germline-derived CDR1 and CDR2 are SGHTA and FQGNSA. This CDR3 spans 15 amino acids. The CDR3 nucleotides read TGTGCCAGCAGCTTACATGCAGGGGCTGGCTATGGCTACACCTTC. Residues: CASSLHAGAGYGYTF.

For this clonotype: Sequence at one end of the junction differs from germline and may be a read error. The V call is TRBV4-1, the J call TRBJ2-1, with no clear D. Per the germline V gene, CDR1 is MGHRA and CDR2 is YSYEKL. This CDR3 region has 17 residues. This chain's CDR3 is CAGSHKTVLEVNNEQFF. Written as DNA, the CDR3 is TGCGCCGGCAGCCATAAGACGGTCCTGGAAGTCAACAATGAGCAGTTCTTC.

The chain couples TRBV7-9 to TRBJ2-2, with D tentatively TRBD2 (6 bases). Trimming shortened V by 5 bases and J by 8 bases, and 21 bases separated the two germline ends. CDR3 length equals 16 residues. From germline, CDR1 is SEHNR and CDR2 FQNEAQ (reference sequence). This CDR3 is CASSKTGILGTGELFF. CDR3 sequence (DNA): TGTGCCAGCAGCAAAACCGGGATACTGGGGACTGGGGAGCTGTTTTTT.

A few counts support this clonotype. The chain combines TRBV20-1 with TRBJ1-2; tentative D call: TRBD1 (5 bases). Trimming shortened V by 6 bases and J by 2 bases, and 13 bases separated the two germline ends. This CDR3 contains 13 residues. Germline V gene data show CDR1 as DFQATT and CDR2 as SNEGSKA (reference sequence). CDR3 in DNA: TGCAGTGCCACGGGGGATTCGAACTATGGCTACACCTTC. Protein sequence: CSATGDSNYGYTF.

The V gene is TRBV7-9, the J gene TRBJ2-5; 9 bases match TRBD2. The end of the DNA fits TRBJ2-7 better, so the J call may be wrong. Germline CDR1 is SEHNR and CDR2 is FQNEAQ (reference sequence). The CDR3 consists of 15 residues. Here the CDR3 DNA reads TGTGCCAGCAGCTTAGAGGCTAGCGGGGAATACGAGCAGTACTTC. It encodes CASSLEASGEYEQYF.

The chain is built from TRBV7-9 and TRBJ1-2, with D maybe TRBD1 (5 bases). V lost 5 bases, J lost 6 bases, and 16 bases lay in between. This CDR3 is 14 amino acids long. Looked up from germline, CDR1 is SEHNR and CDR2 is FQNEAQ (reference sequence). The DNA of the CDR3 is TGTGCCAGCAGCCTCTTGAGGGGTATCAATGGCTACACCTTC. Amino acids: CASSLLRGINGYTF.

V is TRBV2 and J is TRBJ2-7, with D possibly called TRBD1 or TRBD2 (5 bases each). This CDR3 is built from 15 residues. Germline V lookup: CDR1 SNHLY, CDR2 FYNNEI. The ends were cut back, 5 bases at V and 0 bases at J, with 14 bases in the middle. This CDR3 is CASSPLPGTSYEQYF. The CDR3 bases are TGTGCCAGCAGTCCTCTTCCCGGGACCTCCTACGAGCAGTACTTC. The full variable domain, completed using reference TRBV2 and TRBJ2-7, is EPEVTQTPSHQVTQMGQEVILRCVPISNHLYFYWYRQILGQKVEFLVSFYNNEISEKSEIFDDQFSVERPDGSNFTLKIRSTKLEDSAMYFCASSPLPGTSYEQYFGPGTRLTVT.

In its sample, this clonotype was seen a few times. The rearrangement uses TRBV7-2 and TRBJ2-3, with D possibly matching TRBD2 (5 bases). The CDR3 consists of 15 residues. Germline V gene lookup returns CDR1 SGHTA and CDR2 FQGNSA. Trimming cost V 1 base and J 4 bases, with 12 bases left between them. CDR3 nucleotides: TGTGCCAGCAGCTTAGGACTAAGTTTGGCAGATACGCAGTATTTT. Protein sequence: CASSLGLSLADTQYF.

This chain connects TRBV6-1 to TRBJ2-3, with TRBD2 matching 7 bases. The CDR3 loop spans 14 amino acids. V was clipped by 5 bases and J by 11 bases; unmatched bases: 13. CDR1 is MNHNS and CDR2 is SASEGT in the germline V gene. The CDR3 sequence is CASSLDSGTSQQYF. As DNA, the CDR3 is TGTGCCAGCAGTCTAGACAGCGGGACGTCACAGCAGTATTTT.

To note about this clonotype: Germline and junction disagree at one end, which may indicate a read error. The chain employs TRBV3-1 and TRBJ2-7, with 7 bases lining up with TRBD1. The V gene's germline CDR1 is LGHDT and CDR2 YNNKEL (reference sequence). The CDR3 totals 14 residues. This chain's CDR3 is CAGSQRDSSYEQYF. The CDR3, as DNA: TGTGCCGGCAGCCAACGGGACAGCTCCTACGAGCAGTACTTC.